One sample yielded the 6 T cell receptor beta chains listed below, sequenced in a study of cytomegalovirus exposure and HLA in healthy donors. 60 Vbeta and 13 Jbeta primers were used in PCR. Here immunoSEQ multiplex PCR was the method, and the copy in TCRdb shows in-frame clones only, minus some. This table holds over 150,000 clones, 60% to 85% found once. Sequencing was done on a sample of PBMCs. The source is a male donor in good health and CMV-seronegative.

This clone was seen a few times. The V call is TRBV9, the J call TRBJ2-5, with TRBD2 matching over 9 bases. Germline values: CDR1 SGDLS, CDR2 YYNGEE. This CDR3 comprises 13 residues. V was clipped by 4 bases and J by 4 bases; unmatched bases: 2. The CDR3 DNA sequence: TGTGCCAGCAGCTCGGGACTAGCAGAGACCCAGTACTTC. It translates to CASSSGLAETQYF.

Note on this clone: At one boundary the junction diverges from the germline segment, which might be a read error. This CDR3 is CSSSSQGANQPQHF. The CDR3 nucleotides are TGTTCCAGCAGCTCACAGGGGGCTAATCAGCCCCAGCATTTT. The V and J genes are TRBV7-9 and TRBJ1-5; the match to TRBD1 covers 9 bases. Germline lookup yields CDR1 SEHNR and CDR2 FQNEAQ (reference sequence). CDR3 length: 14 residues.

The CDR3 region has the DNA TGTGCCAGCAGGGGGGGAGGGAGTGAGCAGTTCTTC. This gives the protein CASRGGGSEQFF. The rearrangement joins TRBV6-1 to TRBJ2-1, with TRBD2 matching 7 bases. This CDR3 region has 12 residues. CDR1 MNHNS and CDR2 SASEGT come from the germline V gene. Trimming at V came to 6 bases and at J to 9 bases, leaving 5 bases not matched to a gene.

The genes are TRBV4-3 and TRBJ2-1; 14 nucleotides align to TRBD2. After removal of 0 bases from V and 9 bases from J, the junction contained 4 bases not matched to a gene. The CDR3 spans 16 residues. CDR1 and CDR2 (germline): LGHNA, YSLEER. CDR3 sequence: CASSQDGTSGSTEQFF. CDR3 DNA: TGCGCCAGCAGCCAAGATGGGACTAGCGGGAGTACTGAGCAGTTCTTC.

This sequence joins TRBV4-1 and TRBJ1-6; D might be TRBD1 (6 bases). The V gene's germline CDR1 is MGHRA and CDR2 YSYEKL. This CDR3 has 15 residues. V lost 0 bases to trimming and J lost 18 bases, with 21 bases between them. CDR3 residues: CASSQDSRGGRGSHF. The CDR3 DNA is TGCGCCAGCAGCCAAGATTCGCGGGGGGGGCGCGGGAGCCACTTT.

CDR3 region: CASSLAGGNTEAFF. In nucleotides, the CDR3 is TGCGCCAGCAGCTTGGCAGGGGGGAACACTGAAGCTTTCTTT. The gene calls are TRBV5-1 and TRBJ1-1; 7 nucleotides align to TRBD1. CDR1 is SGHRS, CDR2 YFSETQ, per germline. V shed 0 bases, J shed 1 base, and the junction held 0 bases outside the gene matches. The CDR3 contains 14 residues.